This T cell receptor beta chain was sequenced during a study of cytomegalovirus exposure and HLA in healthy donors. Study information: Earlier results showed 120 million or so unique TCR beta sequences derived from around 170 million T cells.

In the PCR, 60 Vbeta and 13 Jbeta primers were used. Assay used: immunoSEQ multiplex PCR; TCRdb lists only in-frame clones, some missing. The data hold 150,000 to 200,000 clones, with 65% to 85% observed a single time. This clone was detected only a few times. CDR1 SGHAT and CDR2 FQNNGV come from the germline V gene. The length of the CDR3 is 15 residues. V shed 5 bases and J 3 bases; nucleotides not matched to a gene: 7. This chain connects TRBV11-2 to TRBJ1-5, with 7 bases lining up with TRBD1. Sequenced material: PBMCs. The TCR comes from a woman in her twenties or thirties in good health and CMV-seropositive. CDR3 loop: CASSQDRATNQPQHF. In DNA form, the CDR3 reads TGTGCCAGCAGCCAAGACAGGGCCACCAATCAGCCCCAGCATTTT. The variable domain in full, completed from reference TRBV11-2 and TRBJ1-5, reads EAGVAQSPRYKIIEKRQSVAFWCNPISGHATLYWYQQILGQGPKLLIQFQNNGVVDDSQLPKDRFSAERLKGVDSTLKIQPAKLEDSAVYLCASSQDRATNQPQHFGDGTRLSIL.